Presented here are 13 T cell receptor beta chains from one specimen sequenced in a study of blood T cell repertoires in COVID-19. Only in-frame clones appear in the TCRdb table, and some are missing; sequencing was by immunoSEQ multiplex PCR. The data contain about 160,000 clones, under 90% of them singletons. Sequencing input: PBMCs or T cells enriched from blood (not recorded which). The receptors were gathered from a woman aged 60-75 years who had recovered from COVID-19.

This clone was counted ten times or more. The chain employs TRBV2 and TRBJ2-7, with TRBD2 matching 7 bases. The germline CDR1 and CDR2 sequences are SNHLY and FYNNEI. This CDR3 region has 14 residues. Trimming removed 6 bases from V and 0 bases from J; junction bases left unmatched: 5. The CDR3 DNA follows: TGTGCCAGCAGGACACTAGCGAGCTCCTACGAGCAGTACTTC. It translates to CASRTLASSYEQYF.

CDR3: CASSPPGLAGGYNEQFF. The CDR3 DNA sequence: TGCGCCAGCAGCCCCCCGGGACTAGCGGGGGGCTACAATGAGCAGTTCTTC. V and J are TRBV4-1 and TRBJ2-1, with TRBD2 matching 15 bases. The CDR3 is 17 amino acids. V lost 4 bases to trimming and J lost 3 bases; unmatched junction nucleotides: 4. The germline gives CDR1 MGHRA, CDR2 YSYEKL.

CDR3 amino acids: CASSLVPGQGASEAFF. CDR3 sequence (DNA): TGTGCCAGCAGCTTGGTACCGGGACAGGGGGCGTCCGAAGCTTTCTTT. J is TRBJ1-1 and V is TRBV5-6; TRBD1 agrees at 12 bases. The CDR3 runs to 16 residues. The germline gives CDR1 SGHDT, CDR2 YYEEEE. J lost 8 bases, V lost 0 bases, and 8 bases had no gene match. Variable domain in full (rest from reference TRBV5-6 and TRBJ1-1): DAGVTQSPTHLIKTRGQQVTLRCSPKSGHDTVSWYQQALGQGPQFIFQYYEEEERQRGNFPDRFSGHQFPNYSSELNVNALLLGDSALYLCASSLVPGQGASEAFFGQGTRLTVV.

The chain combines TRBV5-1 with TRBJ1-1; D not certain. V shed 0 bases and J shed 10 bases, with 10 bases lying between them. This CDR3 is built from 12 residues. Germline V gives CDR1 SGHRS, CDR2 YFSETQ. The CDR3 loop reads CASSLGRDRAFF. DNA of the CDR3: TGCGCCAGCAGCTTGGGGAGGGATCGAGCTTTCTTT.

The chain carries TRBV5-5 and TRBJ1-1, with D tentatively TRBD1 (6 bases). The CDR3 is made up of 13 amino acids. Germline V CDR1 and CDR2: SGHKS, YYEKEE (reference sequence). V was shortened by 4 bases and J by 4 bases, with 11 bases between the two germline ends. The CDR3 region is CASSPTGLTEAFF. CDR3 nucleotides: TGTGCCAGCAGCCCGACAGGACTCACTGAAGCTTTCTTT.

This chain uses TRBV9 with TRBJ2-7, with D perhaps TRBD2 (6 bases). Germline CDR1 and CDR2: SGDLS and YYNGEE. The CDR3 extends over 14 amino acids. The V gene lost 3 bases and the J gene lost 1 base, with 11 bases spanning the gap. The CDR3, as DNA: TGTGCCAGCAGCGCCCGGGACTCTTCCTACGAGCAGTACTTC. This sequence encodes CASSARDSSYEQYF.

V is TRBV30 and J is TRBJ2-7, with D tentatively TRBD2 (6 bases). V gave up 6 bases and J gave up 6 bases, with 9 bases separating them. The length of the CDR3 is 10 residues. Per the germline V gene, CDR1 is GTSNPN and CDR2 is SVGIG (reference sequence). CDR3 coding DNA: TGTGCCTGCGGGGAGGTCGAGCAGTACTTC. Translating it yields CACGEVEQYF.

This clone showed up just a few times. CDR3 bases: TGCGCCAGCAGCTTAGGTCAGGCCAGGCTGAACACTGAAGCTTTCTTT. As protein: CASSLGQARLNTEAFF. The chain links TRBV5-1 to TRBJ1-1; D gene uncertain. The V end was cut by 2 bases, the J end by 0 bases, with 14 bases between. Per germline, CDR1 SGHRS and CDR2 YFSETQ. There are 16 residues in the CDR3.

For the CDR3, the DNA is TGTGCCAGCAGCTTAGTATCTGGGGGCGGCTACACCTTC. The encoded protein is CASSLVSGGGYTF. The V and J genes are TRBV7-2 and TRBJ1-2; D is possibly TRBD1 (6 bases). The V and J ends lost 1 base and 8 bases respectively, with 11 bases between them. This CDR3 spans 13 amino acids. Germline V CDR1 and CDR2: SGHTA, FQGNSA.

This clone was found a few times. The V gene is TRBV18, the J gene TRBJ1-1, with 11 bases identical to TRBD1. After removal of 3 bases from V and 5 bases from J, the junction contained 8 bases not matched to a gene. The CDR3 has 16 amino acids. Germline lookup yields CDR1 KGHSH and CDR2 LQKENI. CDR3 DNA: TGTGCCAGCTCACCCCTGGGACAGGGGGGAAGGACTGAAGCTTTCTTT. Residues: CASSPLGQGGRTEAFF.

The rearrangement uses TRBV4-2 and TRBJ2-5; 8 positions match TRBD2. This CDR3 is 14 amino acids long. Trimming cost V 6 bases and J 5 bases; bases outside gene matches: 8. Germline CDR1 LGHNA, CDR2 YNFKEQ. For the CDR3, the DNA is TGTGCCAGCAGTCCCGGGGGGGCCGGGGAGACCCAGTACTTC. As protein: CASSPGGAGETQYF.

This chain connects TRBV30 to TRBJ2-1; 8 bases map to TRBD2. CDR3 length: 15 residues. Germline CDR1 GTSNPN, CDR2 SVGIG (reference sequence). The ends lost 4 bases at V and 4 bases at J; junction bases unmatched: 9. CDR3 in DNA: TGTGCCTGGAATCCTCTAGCGGGCCCTTACAATGAGCAGTTCTTC. Translation: CAWNPLAGPYNEQFF.

The V and J genes are TRBV6-6 and TRBJ1-2, with TRBD1 matching over 7 bases. The germline V gene has CDR1 MNHNY and CDR2 SVGAGI (reference sequence). V was pared by 2 bases and J by 8 bases, with 8 bases of the junction left unmatched. The CDR3 runs 14 residues. The DNA of the CDR3 is TGTGCCAGCAGTTACGAACAGGGGATCCTAGGCTACACCTTC. Its protein product is CASSYEQGILGYTF.